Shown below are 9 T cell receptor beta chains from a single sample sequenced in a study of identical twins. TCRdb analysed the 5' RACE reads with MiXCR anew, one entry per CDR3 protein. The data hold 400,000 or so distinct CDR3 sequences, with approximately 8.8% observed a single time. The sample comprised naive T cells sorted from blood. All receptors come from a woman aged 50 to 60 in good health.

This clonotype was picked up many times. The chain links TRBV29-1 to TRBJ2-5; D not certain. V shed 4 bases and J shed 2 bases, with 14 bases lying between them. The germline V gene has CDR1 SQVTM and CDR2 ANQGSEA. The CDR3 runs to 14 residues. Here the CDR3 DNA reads TGCAGCGTTGTAGGCCTTCATCAGCAAGAGACCCAGTACTTC. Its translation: CSVVGLHQQETQYF. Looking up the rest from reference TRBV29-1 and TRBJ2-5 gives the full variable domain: SAVISQKPSRDICQRGTSLTIQCQVDSQVTMMFWYRQQPGQSLTLIATANQGSEATYESGFVIDKFPISRPNLTFSTLTVSNMSPEDSSIYLCSVVGLHQQETQYFGPGTRLLVL.

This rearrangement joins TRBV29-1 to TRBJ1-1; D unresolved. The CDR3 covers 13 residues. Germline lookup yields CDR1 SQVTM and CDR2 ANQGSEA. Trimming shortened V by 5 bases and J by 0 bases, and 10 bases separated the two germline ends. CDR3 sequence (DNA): TGCAGCGTTCGAGACGGGATGAACACTGAAGCTTTCTTT. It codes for CSVRDGMNTEAFF. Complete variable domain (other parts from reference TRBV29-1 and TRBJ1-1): SAVISQKPSRDICQRGTSLTIQCQVDSQVTMMFWYRQQPGQSLTLIATANQGSEATYESGFVIDKFPISRPNLTFSTLTVSNMSPEDSSIYLCSVRDGMNTEAFFGQGTRLTVV.

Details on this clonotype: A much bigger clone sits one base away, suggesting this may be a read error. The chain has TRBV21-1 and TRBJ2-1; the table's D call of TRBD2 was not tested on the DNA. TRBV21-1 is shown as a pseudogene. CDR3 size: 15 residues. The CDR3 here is CASSNNSLSYNDQFF. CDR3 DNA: TGTGCCAGCAGCAACAACTCCCTCTCCTACAATGATCAGTTCTTC.

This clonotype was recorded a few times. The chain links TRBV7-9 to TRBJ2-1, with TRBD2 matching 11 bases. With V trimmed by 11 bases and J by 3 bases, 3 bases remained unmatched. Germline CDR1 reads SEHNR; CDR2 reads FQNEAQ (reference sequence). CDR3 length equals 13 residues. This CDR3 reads CAEGLADYNEQFF. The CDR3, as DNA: TGTGCCGAGGGACTAGCGGACTACAATGAGCAGTTCTTC.

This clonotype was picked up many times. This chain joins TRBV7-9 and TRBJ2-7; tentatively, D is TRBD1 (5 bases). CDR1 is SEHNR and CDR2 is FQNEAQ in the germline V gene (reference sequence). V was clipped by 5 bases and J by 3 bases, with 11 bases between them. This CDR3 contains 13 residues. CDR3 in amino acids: CASSRGWGYEQYF. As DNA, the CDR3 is TGTGCCAGCAGCAGGGGTTGGGGCTACGAGCAGTACTTC.

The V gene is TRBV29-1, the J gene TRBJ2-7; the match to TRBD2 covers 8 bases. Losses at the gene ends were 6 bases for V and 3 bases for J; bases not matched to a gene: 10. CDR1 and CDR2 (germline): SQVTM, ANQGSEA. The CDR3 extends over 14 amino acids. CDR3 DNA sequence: TGCAGCGTCACGCCCGGGAGGGCCGTCTACGAGCAGTACTTC. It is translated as CSVTPGRAVYEQYF.

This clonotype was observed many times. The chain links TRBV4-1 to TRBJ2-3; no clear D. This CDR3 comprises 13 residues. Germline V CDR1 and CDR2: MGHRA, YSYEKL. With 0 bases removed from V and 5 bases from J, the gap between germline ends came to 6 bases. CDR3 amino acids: CASSQEGLDTQYF. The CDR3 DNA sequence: TGCGCCAGCAGCCAAGAGGGCCTAGATACGCAGTATTTT.

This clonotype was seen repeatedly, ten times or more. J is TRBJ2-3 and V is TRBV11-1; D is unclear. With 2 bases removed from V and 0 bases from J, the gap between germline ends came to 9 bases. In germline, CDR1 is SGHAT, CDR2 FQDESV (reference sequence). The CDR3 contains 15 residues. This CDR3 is CASSLRPGSTDTQYF. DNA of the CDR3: TGTGCCAGCAGCTTACGACCTGGAAGCACAGATACGCAGTATTTT.

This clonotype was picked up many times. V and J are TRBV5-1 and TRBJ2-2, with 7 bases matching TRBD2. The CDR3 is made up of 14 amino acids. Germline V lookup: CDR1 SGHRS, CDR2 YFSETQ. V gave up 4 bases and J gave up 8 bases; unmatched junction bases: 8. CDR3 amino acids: CASSIGLVGGELFF. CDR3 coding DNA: TGCGCCAGCAGCATTGGACTAGTCGGGGGGGAGCTGTTTTTT.